This T cell receptor (beta chain) was found in a study of beta chain features in type 1 diabetes. Germline loops: CDR1 DFQATT, CDR2 SNEGSKA (reference sequence). Trimming took off 3 bases at V and 10 bases at J, with 7 bases between the two ends. The CDR3 contains 10 residues. The study reverse transcribed the entire isolated RNA, so it sequenced expressed TCRB transcripts. Assay used: immunoSEQ multiplex PCR; TCRdb lists only in-frame clones, some missing. Here the sample spans around 430,000 clones, 30% being singletons. V is TRBV20-1 and J is TRBJ2-1; D is perhaps TRBD2 (6 bases). The TCR comes from a man between 18 and 35 years old in good health. Specimen: naive CD4+ T cells from blood. CDR3 bases: TGCAGTGCTAGCCGGGAGGAGCAGTTCTTC. Its protein is CSASREEQFF.